The present TCR beta chain was sequenced within a study of T cell changes during pregnancy in multiple sclerosis (dated by TCRdb to the late 2010s). As for the study more broadly: The study looked at changes in the T cell repertoire across pregnancy in women with multiple sclerosis.

The CDR3 has 17 amino acids, counting the end cysteine and phenylalanine. Only the CDR3 DNA is retained, 51 bases long and in frame from the first base. In the case of this clone: Its antigen is currently not known. No much larger clonotype is one base removed from it; base qualities were not supplied.

Library creation used the immunoSEQ multiplex PCR assay. As stored in TCRdb, this immuneACCESS dataset retains in-frame rearrangements with V and J assigned. A fraction of the clones does not appear; measured against another copy, unresolved V genes explain less than half of the discrepancy, and the remainder lacks a known reason. The sample yields 28,000 or so clones; about 91% were counted once. The ten largest clones capture about 0.7% of the sample. The sequence was obtained from a female donor in good health, enrolled as a control in a pregnancy study. Material: CD4+ T cells from peripheral blood mononuclear cells, obtained in the first trimester of pregnancy. The chain joins TRBV21-1 to TRBJ2-4; no check of the table's D call, TRBD1, against the DNA was made. TRBV21-1 is a listed pseudogene. The CDR3 loop reads CASSRLLTGSYENIQYF. The bases read TGTGCCAGCAGCAGACTGTTGACAGGGTCGTATGAAAACATTCAGTACTTC.